This T cell receptor beta chain was sequenced during a study of OX40 agonist ivuxolimab in advanced cancers. Study in general: With ivuxolimab, an agonistic anti-OX40 (CD134) antibody, patients were treated. Dose-escalation cases comprised hepatocellular carcinoma, melanoma, renal cell or head and neck cancer. Study-level points and caveats: Expanded clones were, on average, more numerous in CD8+ T cells than in CD4+.

This clone has more than one count but fewer than ten. Its antigen remains unknown. TCRdb's table, derived via immunoSEQ multiplex PCR, lists solely in-frame clones and lacks some. The table has around 60,000 clones, approximately 80% seen once. If patients had autoimmune disease history or systemic immunosuppression, they were excluded. The source was CD4+ or CD8+ T cells sorted from blood, collected in a trial of the OX40 agonist ivuxolimab. The TCR sequence derives from an adult with an advanced solid tumor such as melanoma, head and neck, liver or kidney cancer.

As DNA, the CDR3 is TGCGCCAGCAGTCTCACAGGGGATGGGCAGTTCTTC. Amino acids: CASSLTGDGQFF. This chain joins TRBV5-1 and TRBJ2-1; 7 nucleotides match TRBD1. Germline values: CDR1 SGHRS, CDR2 YFSETQ. The CDR3 contains 12 residues. Trimming at V came to 5 bases and at J to 12 bases, leaving 8 bases not matched to a gene.